A selection of T cell receptor beta chains follows, all from one sample in a study of blood T cells in healthy people across ages. TCRdb re-derived calls from the 5' RACE reads in MiXCR, one entry per CDR3 protein. The data hold 800,000 to 950,000 distinct CDR3 sequences, with 30% to 45% observed a single time. The specimen sequenced was blood. The receptors stem from a man younger than 35 in good health. Both conserved end residues are trimmed from each CDR3. Each record gives: CDR3 protein, J gene, V gene.

SARDTTGGGYGYT | TRBJ1-2 | TRBV20-1
ASSQGLKEAEQF | TRBJ2-1 | TRBV4-3
ASSYLAGGDNEQF | TRBJ2-1 | TRBV7-6
ASSHWDRGKLQETQY | TRBJ2-5 | TRBV4-2
VSSLGWGLSTDTQY | TRBJ2-3 | TRBV7-2
ASSLNRDNYGYT | TRBJ1-2 | TRBV5-1
ASSSVGSSGNTIY | TRBJ1-3 | TRBV27
APRRGRTNTGELF | TRBJ2-2 | TRBV12-3/TRBV12-4
SAIVRVANYGYT | TRBJ1-2 | TRBV20-1
ASSLRARGGGTEAF | TRBJ1-1 | TRBV7-3
ALQGKDTGELF | TRBJ2-2 | TRBV2
ASRRQAPGEKLF | TRBJ1-4 | TRBV7-9
SAKWTGGNEKLF | TRBJ1-4 | TRBV20-1
ASSQGTGRIYEQY | TRBJ2-7 | TRBV4-3
ASSISTGFTGAF | TRBJ1-1 | TRBV12-3/TRBV12-4
ASRERVSKEAF | TRBJ1-1 | TRBV5-1
ASSTTGGVTEAF | TRBJ1-1 | TRBV5-1
ASSYSLELYNEQY | TRBJ2-5 | TRBV6-6
ASSPGTEYNEQF | TRBJ2-1 | TRBV4-1
ASSPGTPYEQY | TRBJ2-7 | TRBV12-3/TRBV12-4
ASAPGGSTDTQY | TRBJ2-3 | TRBV7-9
SAFEGATNEKLF | TRBJ1-4 | TRBV20-1
ASTPQGKETQY | TRBJ2-5 | TRBV7-9
SAAGTGTSGQF | TRBJ2-1 | TRBV20-1
SASQAGSLETQY | TRBJ2-5 | TRBV20-1
ASSLSGTGYT | TRBJ1-2 | TRBV7-9
ASSPGGRGGGDTQY | TRBJ2-3 | TRBV7-2
ASSRSTGRNEKLF | TRBJ1-4 | TRBV14
ASSPPDGEKLF | TRBJ1-4 | TRBV2
ASDGQGGTEAF | TRBJ1-1 | TRBV12-3/TRBV12-4
ASSEGRGARADTQY | TRBJ2-3 | TRBV12-3/TRBV12-4
ASNRGSSYNEQF | TRBJ2-1 | TRBV12-3/TRBV12-4
SVERSGYNEQF | TRBJ2-1 | TRBV29-1
SARDRVGNNEQY | TRBJ2-5 | TRBV20-1
SASEDRGIAKNIQY | TRBJ2-4 | TRBV20-1
ASTRGGPDTQY | TRBJ2-3 | TRBV5-1